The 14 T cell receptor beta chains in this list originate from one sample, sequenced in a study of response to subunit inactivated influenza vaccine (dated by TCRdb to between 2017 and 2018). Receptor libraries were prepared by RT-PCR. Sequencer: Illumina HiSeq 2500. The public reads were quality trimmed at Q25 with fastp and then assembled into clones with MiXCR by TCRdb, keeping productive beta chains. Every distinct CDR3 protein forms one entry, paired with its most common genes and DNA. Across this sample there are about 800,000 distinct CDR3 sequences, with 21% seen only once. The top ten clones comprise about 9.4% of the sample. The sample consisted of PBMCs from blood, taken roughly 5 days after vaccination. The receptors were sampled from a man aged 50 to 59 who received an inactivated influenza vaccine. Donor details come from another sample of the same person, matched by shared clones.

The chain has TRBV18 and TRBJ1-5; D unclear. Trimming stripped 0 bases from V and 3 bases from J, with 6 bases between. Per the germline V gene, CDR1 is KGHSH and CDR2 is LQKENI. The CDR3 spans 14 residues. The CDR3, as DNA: TGTGCCAGCTCACCACCGATCGTCAATCAGCCCCAGCATTTT. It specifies CASSPPIVNQPQHF.

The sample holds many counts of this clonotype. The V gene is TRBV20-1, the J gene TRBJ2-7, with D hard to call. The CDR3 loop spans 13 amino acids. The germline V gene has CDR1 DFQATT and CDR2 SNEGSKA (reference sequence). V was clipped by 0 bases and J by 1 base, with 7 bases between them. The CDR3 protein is CSARDGSSYEQYF. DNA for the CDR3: TGCAGTGCTAGAGACGGGTCTTCCTACGAGCAGTACTTC.

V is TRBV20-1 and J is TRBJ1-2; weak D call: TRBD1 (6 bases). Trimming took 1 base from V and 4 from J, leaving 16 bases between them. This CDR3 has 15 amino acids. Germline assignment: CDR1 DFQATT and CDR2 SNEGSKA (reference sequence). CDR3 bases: TGCAGTGCTAGAGGATATGGGGGGCAGTCCTATGGCTACACCTTC. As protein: CSARGYGGQSYGYTF.

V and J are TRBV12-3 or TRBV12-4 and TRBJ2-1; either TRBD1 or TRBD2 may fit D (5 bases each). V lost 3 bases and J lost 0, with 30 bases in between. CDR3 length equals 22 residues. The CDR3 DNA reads TGTGCCAGCAGTTTTCCTTTGGGGGTGGCTACATTCGAAATAAACTCCTACAATGAGCAGTTCTTC. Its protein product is CASSFPLGVATFEINSYNEQFF.

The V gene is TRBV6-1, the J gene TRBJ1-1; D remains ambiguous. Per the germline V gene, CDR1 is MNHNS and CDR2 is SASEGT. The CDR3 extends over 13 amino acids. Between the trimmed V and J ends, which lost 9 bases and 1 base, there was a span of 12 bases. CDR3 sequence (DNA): TGTGCCAGTAAGACCCCCCCGAACACTGAAGCTTTCTTT. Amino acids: CASKTPPNTEAFF.

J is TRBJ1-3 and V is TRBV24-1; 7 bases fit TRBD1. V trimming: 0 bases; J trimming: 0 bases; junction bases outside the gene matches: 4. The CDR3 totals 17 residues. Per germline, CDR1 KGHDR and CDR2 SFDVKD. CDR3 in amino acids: CATSDLTRDSSGNTIYF. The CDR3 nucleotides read TGTGCCACCAGTGATTTGACTCGGGACAGCTCTGGAAACACCATATATTTT.

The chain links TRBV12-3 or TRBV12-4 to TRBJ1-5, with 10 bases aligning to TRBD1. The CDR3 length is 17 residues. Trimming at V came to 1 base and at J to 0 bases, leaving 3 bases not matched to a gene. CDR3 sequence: CASSLGQGADSNQPQHF. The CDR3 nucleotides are TGTGCCAGCAGTTTAGGACAGGGGGCAGATAGCAATCAGCCCCAGCATTTT.

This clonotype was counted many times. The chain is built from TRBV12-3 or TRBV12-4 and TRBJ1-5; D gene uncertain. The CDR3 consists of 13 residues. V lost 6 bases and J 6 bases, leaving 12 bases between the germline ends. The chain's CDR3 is CASRGREGQPQHF. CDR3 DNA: TGTGCCAGCAGGGGGAGGGAGGGTCAGCCCCAGCATTTT.

CDR3 in amino acids: CASSPTSGRARNEQFF. The CDR3 DNA reads as TGTGCCAGCAGTCCGACTAGCGGGAGGGCCCGGAATGAGCAGTTCTTC. This chain connects TRBV12-3 or TRBV12-4 to TRBJ2-1; TRBD2 matches at 14 bases. The CDR3 contains 16 residues. V trimming: 5 bases; J trimming: 7 bases; junction bases outside the gene matches: 7.

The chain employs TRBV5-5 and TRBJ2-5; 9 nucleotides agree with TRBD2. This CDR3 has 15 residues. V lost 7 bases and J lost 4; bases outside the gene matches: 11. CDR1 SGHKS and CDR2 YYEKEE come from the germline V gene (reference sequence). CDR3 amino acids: CASRKELAGGETQYF. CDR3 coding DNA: TGTGCCAGCCGCAAAGAACTAGCGGGCGGAGAGACCCAGTACTTC.

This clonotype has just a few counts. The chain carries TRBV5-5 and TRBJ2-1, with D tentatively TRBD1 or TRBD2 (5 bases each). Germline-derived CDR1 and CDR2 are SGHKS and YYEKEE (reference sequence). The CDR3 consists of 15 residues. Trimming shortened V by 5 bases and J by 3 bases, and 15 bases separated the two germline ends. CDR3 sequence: CASRDRRDLYNEQFF. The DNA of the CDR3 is TGTGCCAGCAGGGATCGTCGGGACCTCTACAATGAGCAGTTCTTC. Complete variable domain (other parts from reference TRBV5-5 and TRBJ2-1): DAGVTQSPTHLIKTRGQQVTLRCSPISGHKSVSWYQQVLGQGPQFIFQYYEKEERGRGNFPDRFSARQFPNYSSELNVNALLLGDSALYLCASRDRRDLYNEQFFGPGTRLTVL.

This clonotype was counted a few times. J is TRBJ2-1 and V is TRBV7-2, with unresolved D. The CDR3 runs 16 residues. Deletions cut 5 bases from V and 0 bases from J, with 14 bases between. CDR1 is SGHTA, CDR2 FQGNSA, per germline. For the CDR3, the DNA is TGTGCCAGCAGCCGCTCCGGAGTGAGCTCCTACAATGAGCAGTTCTTC. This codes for CASSRSGVSSYNEQFF.

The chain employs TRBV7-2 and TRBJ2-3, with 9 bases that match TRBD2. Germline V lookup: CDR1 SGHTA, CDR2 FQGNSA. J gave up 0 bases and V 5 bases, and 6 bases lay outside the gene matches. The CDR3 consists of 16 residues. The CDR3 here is CASSPRTSASTDTQYF. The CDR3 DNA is TGTGCCAGCAGCCCCAGGACTAGCGCCAGCACAGATACGCAGTATTTT.

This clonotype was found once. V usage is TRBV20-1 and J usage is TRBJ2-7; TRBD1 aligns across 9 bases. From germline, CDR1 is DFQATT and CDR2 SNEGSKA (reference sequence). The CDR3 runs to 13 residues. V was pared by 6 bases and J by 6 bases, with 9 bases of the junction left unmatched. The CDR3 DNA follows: TGCAGTGCAAACAGGGGGCTCTTCCTCGAGCAGTACTTC. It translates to CSANRGLFLEQYF.